These T cell receptor beta chains were read from a single sample in a study of cytomegalovirus exposure and HLA in healthy donors. The method was immunoSEQ multiplex PCR; TCRdb's version includes in-frame clones alone and lacks a portion of them. The sample yields around 110,000 clones, 77% seen once. The sequencing input was PBMCs. These receptors came from a male donor in good health and CMV-seronegative. CDR3s include the opening cysteine and the closing phenylalanine or tryptophan. Fields, in order: CDR3 DNA, CDR3 protein, clone size, J gene, D gene, V gene. D genes are given only for firm matches. Clone sizes are given selectively: once, few, many, or a class where the clone is expanded.

DNA: TGTGCCAGCAGTTCCAGGACAAACGAGCAGTACTTC
CDR3: CASSSRTNEQYF
size: -
J: TRBJ2-7
D: -
V: TRBV27

DNA: TGTGCCAGCAGTGGCGACAGCACCGGGGAGCTGTTTTTT
CDR3: CASSGDSTGELFF
size: few
J: TRBJ2-2
D: -
V: TRBV6-4

DNA: TGTGCCAGCTCCCCGCGGACAGGGGGCGAAGAGACCCAGTACTTC
CDR3: CASSPRTGGEETQYF
size: -
J: TRBJ2-5
D: TRBD1
V: TRBV18

DNA: TGTGCCAGCAGCCGGCGGGGGGGTGAGACCCAGTACTTC
CDR3: CASSRRGGETQYF
size: -
J: TRBJ2-5
D: TRBD2
V: TRBV27

DNA: TGTGCCAGCAGTCGGGACAGGACTAACTATGGCTACACCTTC
CDR3: CASSRDRTNYGYTF
size: -
J: TRBJ1-2
D: TRBD1
V: TRBV11-2

DNA: TGTGCCAGCAGCTTATACGGGACAGGGAGGGGCAATCAGCCCCAGCATTTT
CDR3: CASSLYGTGRGNQPQHF
size: once
J: TRBJ1-5
D: TRBD1
V: TRBV5-5

DNA: TGTGCCAGCAGTTTCGACAGGGGGCACTCCTACGAGCAGTACTTC
CDR3: CASSFDRGHSYEQYF
size: -
J: TRBJ2-7
D: TRBD1
V: TRBV11-1

DNA: TGTGCCAGCAGGCAGGGGCTAGCGGAAACCGGGGAGCTGTTTTTT
CDR3: CASRQGLAETGELFF
size: once
J: TRBJ2-2
D: -
V: TRBV25-1

DNA: TGTGCCAGCAGAACCGACAGCGCCCTATACAATGAGCAGTTCTTC
CDR3: CASRTDSALYNEQFF
size: -
J: TRBJ2-1
D: -
V: TRBV6-1

DNA: TGCGCCAGCAGCCGGACAGTAATTAATCAGCCCCAGCATTTT
CDR3: CASSRTVINQPQHF
size: -
J: TRBJ1-5
D: -
V: TRBV4-1

DNA: TGTGCCAGCAGCTTTAGAGATCCTGGGGCCAACGTCCTGACTTTC
CDR3: CASSFRDPGANVLTF
size: few
J: TRBJ2-6
D: -
V: TRBV7-9

DNA: TGCGCCAGCAGCTTGGAAGGGACAGGGGTTACCTACGAGCAGTACTTC
CDR3: CASSLEGTGVTYEQYF
size: -
J: TRBJ2-7
D: TRBD1
V: TRBV5-1

DNA: TGTGCCAGCAGCATCAGAGCGGGAGGGACCTACGAGCAGTACTTC
CDR3: CASSIRAGGTYEQYF
size: -
J: TRBJ2-7
D: TRBD2
V: TRBV7-3

DNA: TGTGCCAGTAGTATAGAGTCGGCAGGAGGGGAGACCCAGTACTTC
CDR3: CASSIESAGGETQYF
size: -
J: TRBJ2-5
D: -
V: TRBV19

DNA: TGTGCCAGCAGCGTAACTAGCGGGATAAGCTCCTACGAGCAGTACTTC
CDR3: CASSVTSGISSYEQYF
size: -
J: TRBJ2-7
D: TRBD2
V: TRBV7-8

DNA: TGTGCCAGCAGCTCGACAGGGGGAAACACTGAAGCTTTCTTT
CDR3: CASSSTGGNTEAFF
size: -
J: TRBJ1-1
D: TRBD1
V: TRBV7-3

DNA: TGTGCCAGCTGGAGGGGGGGACGCTCTGGAAACACCATATATTTT
CDR3: CASWRGGRSGNTIYF
size: -
J: TRBJ1-3
D: -
V: TRBV5-5

DNA: TGTGCCAGCACAAAGGGAGAAGTAACAGATACGCAGTATTTT
CDR3: CASTKGEVTDTQYF
size: -
J: TRBJ2-3
D: -
V: TRBV27

DNA: TGTGCCAGCAGTTTAGAGTTTTACGGGACAGGTGTGAACACTGAAGCTTTCTTT
CDR3: CASSLEFYGTGVNTEAFF
size: few
J: TRBJ1-1
D: TRBD1
V: TRBV28

DNA: TGTGCCGTAAGGGCAGGGATCAATCAGCCCCAGCATTTT
CDR3: CAVRAGINQPQHF
size: -
J: TRBJ1-5
D: -
V: TRBV10-3

DNA: TGTGCCACCACTGTCGGGACAGGGCTATCTGGGGCCAACGTCCTGACTTTC
CDR3: CATTVGTGLSGANVLTF
size: -
J: TRBJ2-6
D: TRBD1
V: TRBV15

DNA: TGTGCCAGCAGAGAAACCGGGACAGGGATTCGACAGCCCCAGCATTTT
CDR3: CASRETGTGIRQPQHF
size: -
J: TRBJ1-5
D: TRBD1
V: TRBV28

DNA: TGTGCCAGCAGACAGGGTCCCAATCAGCCCCAGCATTTT
CDR3: CASRQGPNQPQHF
size: few
J: TRBJ1-5
D: -
V: TRBV6-1

DNA: TGTGCCATCAGCCAGGGAGGGGAGCAGTACTTC
CDR3: CAISQGGEQYF
size: -
J: TRBJ2-7
D: TRBD2
V: TRBV10-3

DNA: TGTGCCATCAGTGAAACCGGGACACGGCAGTACTTC
CDR3: CAISETGTRQYF
size: once
J: TRBJ2-7
D: -
V: TRBV10-3

DNA: TGTGCCAGCAGGGGACAGGGGTACGAGCAGTACTTC
CDR3: CASRGQGYEQYF
size: -
J: TRBJ2-7
D: TRBD1
V: TRBV6-1

DNA: TGTGCCAGCAGTTTATACAGGGAGGGCGAGCAGTACTTC
CDR3: CASSLYREGEQYF
size: -
J: TRBJ2-7
D: -
V: TRBV27

DNA: TGCACTCACCGGGACAGGCTCACAGATACGCAGTATTTT
CDR3: CTHRDRLTDTQYF
size: -
J: TRBJ2-3
D: TRBD1
V: TRBV29-1

DNA: TGTGCCAGCAGTTTGACAGGGAATGAAAAACTGTTTTTT
CDR3: CASSLTGNEKLFF
size: few
J: TRBJ1-4
D: TRBD1
V: TRBV6-5

DNA: TGTGCCAGCAGGCTAAGCAGGGGGAGAGGCTACACCTTC
CDR3: CASRLSRGRGYTF
size: -
J: TRBJ1-2
D: TRBD1
V: TRBV28

DNA: TGTGCCAGCAGTCTGGGGCCTCTTGTGGGCTATGGCTACACCTTC
CDR3: CASSLGPLVGYGYTF
size: -
J: TRBJ1-2
D: -
V: TRBV27

DNA: TGCGCCAGCAGTGTGGCGGGATACGACACCGGGGAGCTGTTTTTT
CDR3: CASSVAGYDTGELFF
size: -
J: TRBJ2-2
D: -
V: TRBV10-1

DNA: TGCGCCAGCAGCCCATATATCCCGGGACAGGGGTTTCGCTCTGGGGCCAACGTCCTGACTTTC
CDR3: CASSPYIPGQGFRSGANVLTF
size: -
J: TRBJ2-6
D: TRBD1
V: TRBV4-1

DNA: TGTGCCAGCAGCTTGGCCTCCTATGGCTACACCTTC
CDR3: CASSLASYGYTF
size: -
J: TRBJ1-2
D: -
V: TRBV5-6

DNA: TGCAGCGTTGAGGAGCAAGAGACCCAGTACTTC
CDR3: CSVEEQETQYF
size: -
J: TRBJ2-5
D: -
V: TRBV29-1

DNA: TGTGCCAGCAGCCTCGGCGGGGGGAACACTGAAGCTTTCTTT
CDR3: CASSLGGGNTEAFF
size: -
J: TRBJ1-1
D: -
V: TRBV6-5

DNA: TGTGCCACCAGCTCGGGAGGGCTAGCGGGACACATCGGCCCAAACCCTTACGAGCAGTACTTC
CDR3: CATSSGGLAGHIGPNPYEQYF
size: -
J: TRBJ2-7
D: TRBD2
V: TRBV15

DNA: TGTGCCAGCAGCTCGGGACTTGGGCCCGGTAAGCAGTTCTTC
CDR3: CASSSGLGPGKQFF
size: -
J: TRBJ2-1
D: -
V: TRBV4-2

DNA: TGTGCCAGCAGCTCGGGACAGGGTCGAGGGGGCTACACCTTC
CDR3: CASSSGQGRGGYTF
size: few
J: TRBJ1-2
D: TRBD1
V: TRBV5-4

DNA: TGTGCCTGGAGCGCGACTCGGACTAGCATCAACGAGCAGTACTTC
CDR3: CAWSATRTSINEQYF
size: -
J: TRBJ2-7
D: TRBD2
V: TRBV30

DNA: TGTGCCAGCAGTCGAGGACTAGCTCGAGAGACCCAGTACTTC
CDR3: CASSRGLARETQYF
size: -
J: TRBJ2-5
D: TRBD2
V: TRBV9

DNA: TGTGCCAGCAGTACTGGACTAGCGGCCTACAATGAGCAGTTCTTC
CDR3: CASSTGLAAYNEQFF
size: -
J: TRBJ2-1
D: TRBD2
V: TRBV27

DNA: TGTGCCAGCATAAGCGGAAACTCCTACAATGAGCAGTTCTTC
CDR3: CASISGNSYNEQFF
size: once
J: TRBJ2-1
D: -
V: TRBV6-1

DNA: TGTGCCTGGAGTGGACAGAGAAGGGAAAAACTGTTTTTT
CDR3: CAWSGQRREKLFF
size: few
J: TRBJ1-4
D: -
V: TRBV30

DNA: TGTGCCTGGAATGCTGGGGGGGGCGAGCCCCAGCATTTT
CDR3: CAWNAGGGEPQHF
size: -
J: TRBJ1-5
D: -
V: TRBV30

DNA: TGTGCCAGCAGTTTCAACAGGTACTCCTACGAGCAGTACTTC
CDR3: CASSFNRYSYEQYF
size: -
J: TRBJ2-7
D: -
V: TRBV27

DNA: TGTGCCAGCAGCTCCGGAGGCCCCGCGTACAATGAGCAGTTCTTC
CDR3: CASSSGGPAYNEQFF
size: -
J: TRBJ2-1
D: -
V: TRBV28

DNA: TGCAGCGTCGCAGGCGGGAGCGGTTCGAATACGCAGTATTTT
CDR3: CSVAGGSGSNTQYF
size: -
J: TRBJ2-3
D: TRBD2
V: TRBV29-1

DNA: TGTGCCAGCAGGCCGGAGATCCCTGAGCAGTTCTTC
CDR3: CASRPEIPEQFF
size: -
J: TRBJ2-1
D: -
V: TRBV5-5

DNA: TGCAGCGTCCCCACAGGGGAGAACACTGAAGCTTTCTTT
CDR3: CSVPTGENTEAFF
size: medium-sized
J: TRBJ1-1
D: TRBD1
V: TRBV29-1

DNA: TGTGCCAGCAGCCAACCCCCTAGCGGGAAAGGCACCGGGGAGCTGTTTTTT
CDR3: CASSQPPSGKGTGELFF
size: few
J: TRBJ2-2
D: TRBD2
V: TRBV5-4

DNA: TGTGCCACCAGCATACGGAGCGGGAGTAGTCACAATGAGCAGTTCTTC
CDR3: CATSIRSGSSHNEQFF
size: few
J: TRBJ2-1
D: TRBD2
V: TRBV15

DNA: TGCGCCAGCAGCCCCGGACACCTGAACACTGAAGCTTTCTTT
CDR3: CASSPGHLNTEAFF
size: few
J: TRBJ1-1
D: -
V: TRBV4-1

DNA: TGCGCCAGCAGCCAAGTCTCCCGGGAGAGGCAGTATTTT
CDR3: CASSQVSRERQYF
size: -
J: TRBJ2-3
D: -
V: TRBV4-1